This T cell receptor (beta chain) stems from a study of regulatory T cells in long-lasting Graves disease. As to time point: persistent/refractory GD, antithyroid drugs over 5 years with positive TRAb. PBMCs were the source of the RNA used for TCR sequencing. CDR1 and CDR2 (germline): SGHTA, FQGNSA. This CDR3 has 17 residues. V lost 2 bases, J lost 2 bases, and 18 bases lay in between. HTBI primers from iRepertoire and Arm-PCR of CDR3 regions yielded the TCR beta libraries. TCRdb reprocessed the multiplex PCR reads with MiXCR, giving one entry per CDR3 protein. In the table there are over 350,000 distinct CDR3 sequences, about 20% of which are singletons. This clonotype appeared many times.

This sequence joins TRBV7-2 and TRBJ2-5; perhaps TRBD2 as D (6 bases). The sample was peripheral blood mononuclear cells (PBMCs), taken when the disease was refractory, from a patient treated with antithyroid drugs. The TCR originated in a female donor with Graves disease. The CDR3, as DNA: TGTGCCAGCAGCTTAAGACAAGGAGGAGGGAAACAAGAGACCCAGTACTTC. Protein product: CASSLRQGGGKQETQYF.